The 26 T cell receptor beta chains presented below share a single source sample, sequenced in a study of OX40 agonist ivuxolimab in advanced cancers. Libraries were made using the immunoSEQ multiplex PCR assay. The source is immuneACCESS, and TCRdb retained only in-frame sequences with V and J called. Part of the clones is not carried over; for the studies checked, unresolved V genes explain less than half of this, and the remainder is unexplained. The sample contains 100,000 to 120,000 clones, approximately 89% of them found a single time. The top ten clones comprise 0.27% of the sample. Material: CD4+ or CD8+ T cells sorted from blood, obtained in a trial of the OX40 agonist ivuxolimab. These receptors originate from an adult with an advanced solid tumor such as melanoma, head and neck, liver or kidney cancer.

The gene calls are TRBV5-1 and TRBJ1-1; D ambiguous. CDR3 length: 15 amino acids. Trimming removed 0 bases from V and 1 base from J, with 10 bases in between. The V gene's germline CDR1 is SGHRS and CDR2 YFSETQ. The CDR3 reads CASSLVLGKNTEAFF. CDR3 in DNA: TGCGCCAGCAGCTTGGTCCTCGGGAAGAACACTGAAGCTTTCTTT.

For the CDR3, the DNA is TGTGCCAGCAGCTTAGTAGCGGATGGGCTAGAGCAGTACTTC. Protein product: CASSLVADGLEQYF. The genes are TRBV11-2 and TRBJ2-7, with a possible D match to TRBD2 (6 bases). Germline assignment: CDR1 SGHAT and CDR2 FQNNGV. Trimming shortened V by 1 base and J by 7 bases, and 14 bases separated the two germline ends. The CDR3 sequence is 14 residues long.

The chain uses TRBV5-6 and TRBJ1-2; perhaps TRBD1 as D (5 bases). Trimming left V 2 bases short and J 5 bases short, with 10 bases between. The CDR3 runs 13 residues. Germline-derived CDR1 and CDR2 are SGHDT and YYEEEE. As DNA, the CDR3 is TGTGCCAGCAGCTTACGTGGGGGATATGGCTACACCTTC. Its protein is CASSLRGGYGYTF. Drawing the rest from reference TRBV5-6 and TRBJ1-2, the complete variable domain is DAGVTQSPTHLIKTRGQQVTLRCSPKSGHDTVSWYQQALGQGPQFIFQYYEEEERQRGNFPDRFSGHQFPNYSSELNVNALLLGDSALYLCASSLRGGYGYTFGSGTRLTVV.

This rearrangement joins TRBV6-1 to TRBJ1-5; no clear D gene. Germline values: CDR1 MNHNS, CDR2 SASEGT. There are 14 residues in the CDR3. The V end was cut by 4 bases, the J end by 0 bases, with 7 bases between. CDR3 nucleotides: TGTGCCAGCAGTGGGCAGAATAGCAATCAGCCCCAGCATTTT. The encoded protein is CASSGQNSNQPQHF.

The chain recombines TRBV30 with TRBJ1-5; tentative D call: TRBD1 (6 bases). This CDR3 is built from 19 residues. The V gene lost 0 bases and the J gene lost 5 bases, with 26 bases spanning the gap. Germline V CDR1 and CDR2: GTSNPN, SVGIG (reference sequence). The CDR3 region is CAWSVRRTALGLTDQPQHF. The CDR3 nucleotides read TGTGCCTGGAGTGTACGTCGGACAGCTCTGGGCCTGACCGATCAGCCCCAGCATTTT.

This sequence joins TRBV28 and TRBJ2-2, with 7 bases fitting TRBD1. Germline-derived CDR1 and CDR2 are MDHEN and SYDVKM. Losses at the gene ends were 8 bases for V and 5 bases for J; bases not matched to a gene: 17. The CDR3 totals 17 residues. This CDR3 is CASQQRAGTAFTGELFF. The CDR3 DNA reads TGTGCCAGCCAGCAGCGAGCCGGGACAGCATTTACCGGGGAGCTGTTTTTT.

The rearrangement links TRBV7-2 to TRBJ2-1; D is undetermined. V was trimmed by 8 bases and J by 4 bases, leaving 15 bases between them. The CDR3 is made up of 14 amino acids. The germline gives CDR1 SGHTA, CDR2 FQGNSA. The CDR3 reads CASAVTGRYNEQFF. The CDR3, as DNA: TGTGCCAGCGCGGTAACCGGAAGGTACAATGAGCAGTTCTTC.

This sequence joins TRBV7-3 and TRBJ2-5; no clear D gene. The V end lost 1 base, the J end lost 4 bases, and 13 bases lay between the germline ends. The germline V gene encodes CDR1 SGHTA and CDR2 FQGTGA. The CDR3 loop spans 15 amino acids. The CDR3, as DNA: TGTGCCAGCAGCTTAAGTGGAGAAGTACGAGAGACCCAGTACTTC. Amino acids: CASSLSGEVRETQYF. Full variable domain (rest looked up from reference TRBV7-3 and TRBJ2-5): GAGVSQTPSNKVTEKGKYVELRCDPISGHTALYWYRQSLGQGPEFLIYFQGTGAADDSGLPNDRFFAVRPEGSVSTLKIQRTERGDSAVYLCASSLSGEVRETQYFGPGTRLLVL.

This clone came up a few times. The chain carries TRBV18 and TRBJ2-2, with D maybe TRBD1 (5 bases). Germline V lookup: CDR1 KGHSH, CDR2 LQKENI. Trimming pared 5 bases from V and 5 bases from J, leaving 18 bases between. The CDR3 is made up of 16 amino acids. This CDR3 is CASSDRLAGLTGELFF. The DNA of the CDR3 is TGTGCCAGCTCAGATCGGCTCGCAGGGTTAACCGGGGAGCTGTTTTTT. Full variable domain (rest looked up from reference TRBV18 and TRBJ2-2): NAGVMQNPRHLVRRRGQEARLRCSPMKGHSHVYWYRQLPEEGLKFMVYLQKENIIDESGMPKERFSAEFPKEGPSILRIQQVVRGDSAAYFCASSDRLAGLTGELFFGEGSRLTVL.

V is TRBV7-2 and J is TRBJ2-3; 8 bases fit TRBD1. V was clipped by 2 bases and J by 1 base; unmatched bases: 2. Germline CDR1 reads SGHTA; CDR2 reads FQGNSA. The CDR3 has 15 residues. CDR3 sequence: CASSLRGQGTDTQYF. CDR3 DNA: TGTGCCAGCAGCTTAAGGGGACAGGGCACAGATACGCAGTATTTT.

The gene calls are TRBV5-6 and TRBJ2-3; the match to TRBD2 covers 9 bases. The CDR3 covers 17 residues. Germline lookup yields CDR1 SGHDT and CDR2 YYEEEE. The junction had 12 bases not matched to a gene; V was cut back by 4 bases and J by 3 bases. CDR3 nucleotide sequence: TGTGCCAGCAGCCTGCTTGGCGGCGGGGGGGCAACAGATACGCAGTATTTT. This translates into CASSLLGGGGATDTQYF.

The V gene is TRBV10-3, the J gene TRBJ1-1; D gene unclear. CDR3 length: 14 residues. V lost 7 bases to trimming and J lost 0 bases, with 12 bases between them. Per germline, CDR1 ENHRY and CDR2 SYGVKD. CDR3 sequence (DNA): TGTGCCATCACAGAGATGGGATTGAACACTGAAGCTTTCTTT. This translates into CAITEMGLNTEAFF.

The chain joins TRBV7-9 to TRBJ1-3; perhaps TRBD1 as D (5 bases). The V end lost 5 bases, the J end lost 2 bases, and 16 bases lay between the germline ends. CDR1 SEHNR and CDR2 FQNEAQ come from the germline V gene (reference sequence). The CDR3 has 16 residues. CDR3 in amino acids: CASSPAWGETGNTIYF. CDR3 in DNA: TGTGCCAGCAGCCCCGCCTGGGGGGAAACTGGAAACACCATATATTTT.

The rearrangement uses TRBV18 and TRBJ1-5; no firm D call. Trimming shortened V by 5 bases and J by 0 bases, and 5 bases separated the two germline ends. The length of the CDR3 is 13 residues. In germline, CDR1 is KGHSH, CDR2 LQKENI. The CDR3 protein is CASSDYSNQPQHF. The CDR3 nucleotides read TGTGCCAGCTCAGATTATAGCAATCAGCCCCAGCATTTT.

Notes on this clone: Other nucleotide sequences from this sample produce the same CDR3. V gene TRBV6-5 combines with J gene TRBJ2-5; D tentatively reads TRBD1 or TRBD2 (7 bases each). This CDR3 is 14 amino acids long. Per the germline V gene, CDR1 is MNHEY and CDR2 is SVGAGI. Deletions cut 0 bases from V and 5 bases from J, with 10 bases between. CDR3 bases: TGTGCCAGCAGTTACTCGCAGGGGGGGGAGACCCAGTACTTC. Translated, it gives CASSYSQGGETQYF.

About this clone: The sample carries other DNA sequences with the same CDR3. This chain uses TRBV6-1 with TRBJ1-1; D gene ambiguous. CDR1 is MNHNS, CDR2 SASEGT, per germline. The CDR3 covers 14 residues. V was shortened by 0 bases and J by 5 bases, with 10 bases between the two germline ends. CDR3 DNA sequence: TGTGCCAGCAGTGAAGCAAGGGTGGTGACTGAAGCTTTCTTT. This gives the protein CASSEARVVTEAFF.

V and J are TRBV19 and TRBJ1-2; a possible D gene is TRBD1 (5 bases). The germline V gene has CDR1 LNHDA and CDR2 SQIVND (reference sequence). The V end lost 7 bases, the J end lost 3 bases, and 15 bases lay between the germline ends. The CDR3 consists of 14 residues. The CDR3: CASTPTRRDYGYTF. The CDR3 nucleotides read TGTGCCAGTACTCCCACACGCAGGGACTATGGCTACACCTTC.

This sequence joins TRBV9 and TRBJ1-5, with D hard to call. The ends were cut back, 4 bases at V and 2 bases at J, with 22 bases in the middle. The CDR3 has 18 amino acids. Germline CDR1 reads SGDLS; CDR2 reads YYNGEE. CDR3 sequence reads: CASSPHRPGRHCNQPQHF. CDR3 bases: TGTGCCAGCAGCCCGCACCGGCCCGGACGACACTGCAATCAGCCCCAGCATTTT.

The chain employs TRBV9 and TRBJ2-1, with 11 bases matching TRBD2. The CDR3 extends over 12 amino acids. Germline assignment: CDR1 SGDLS and CDR2 YYNGEE. Unmatched junction bases numbered 1, after V lost 5 bases and J lost 9 bases. The CDR3 bases are TGTGCCAGCAGTCTAGCGGGAGGTGAGCAGTTCTTC. Translating gives CASSLAGGEQFF.

J is TRBJ1-2 and V is TRBV2, with D possibly TRBD1 on 5 matching bases. V lost 6 bases to trimming and J lost 4 bases, with 12 bases between them. Per germline, CDR1 SNHLY and CDR2 FYNNEI. The CDR3 consists of 13 residues. The DNA of the CDR3 is TGTGCCAGCAGCGTTGGGGCAGTCTATGGCTACACCTTC. Its protein is CASSVGAVYGYTF.

The chain joins TRBV9 to TRBJ1-2; 9 bases fit TRBD1. With 0 bases clipped from V and 7 bases from J, the junction kept 7 bases outside the gene matches. Looked up from germline, CDR1 is SGDLS and CDR2 is YYNGEE. CDR3 length: 15 residues. The CDR3 is CASSVAPQGAGGYTF. The CDR3 DNA sequence: TGTGCCAGCAGCGTAGCCCCACAGGGGGCAGGTGGCTACACCTTC.

This clone came up once. V gene TRBV5-1 combines with J gene TRBJ2-6; perhaps TRBD2 as D (7 bases). The CDR3 runs 17 residues. Trimming cost V 0 bases and J 2 bases, with 12 bases left between them. Germline CDR1 SGHRS, CDR2 YFSETQ. CDR3 protein: CASSLEGGLTGANVLTF. CDR3 sequence (DNA): TGCGCCAGCAGCTTGGAGGGGGGGCTCACTGGGGCCAACGTCCTGACTTTC.

The chain recombines TRBV11-3 with TRBJ2-7; D is unclear. The germline V gene has CDR1 SGHNT and CDR2 YENEEA. V was clipped by 5 bases and J by 7 bases, with 15 bases between them. CDR3 length equals 13 residues. CDR3 residues: CASSLNRLEEQYF. CDR3 nucleotides: TGTGCCAGCAGCCTTAATCGCCTCGAGGAGCAGTACTTC.

The DNA for the CDR3 is TGTGCCATCAGTGAACCCGACACAGACGAGCAGTACTTC. Translation gives CAISEPDTDEQYF. The V call is TRBV10-3, the J call TRBJ2-7, with no clear D. V shed 3 bases and J shed 5 bases, with 11 bases lying between them. The CDR3 runs to 13 residues. Germline values: CDR1 ENHRY, CDR2 SYGVKD.

This clone came up once. This chain joins TRBV5-1 and TRBJ2-2, with a weak D call TRBD2 (6 bases). This CDR3 region has 14 residues. Trimming shortened V by 3 bases and J by 3 bases, and 9 bases separated the two germline ends. Germline-derived CDR1 and CDR2 are SGHRS and YFSETQ. The chain's CDR3 is CASSYGTYTGELFF. The DNA for the CDR3 is TGCGCCAGCAGCTATGGGACTTACACCGGGGAGCTGTTTTTT.

The chain links TRBV12-5 to TRBJ1-1; D is uncertain. Between the trimmed V and J ends, which lost 5 bases and 7 bases, there was a span of 20 bases. This CDR3 contains 15 residues. Germline CDR1 is LGHNT and CDR2 is FRNRAP. DNA of the CDR3: TGTGCTAGTGGTCTACACGGGCGGGAGGTGAATGAAGCTTTCTTT. Translating gives CASGLHGREVNEAFF.